This T cell receptor beta chain was documented in a study of OX40 agonist ivuxolimab in advanced cancers. Sequenced by immunoSEQ multiplex PCR; TCRdb stores in-frame clones only, minus some. The data contain about 61,000 clones, roughly 85% of them singletons. This clone came up a few times. The germline gene is not matched at one end of the junction; a read error may be the cause. This CDR3 is built from 14 residues. Germline V gene lookup returns CDR1 SNHLY and CDR2 FYNNEI. The receptor was derived from an adult with an advanced solid tumor such as melanoma, head and neck, liver or kidney cancer. V is TRBV2 and J is TRBJ2-5; either TRBD1 or TRBD2 may fit D (5 bases each). Material: CD4+ or CD8+ T cells sorted from blood, obtained in a trial of the OX40 agonist ivuxolimab. The CDR3 spells CASREGVAGETQYF. CDR3 in DNA: TGTGCCAGCAGGGAAGGGGTTGCGGGCGAGACCCAGTACTTC.